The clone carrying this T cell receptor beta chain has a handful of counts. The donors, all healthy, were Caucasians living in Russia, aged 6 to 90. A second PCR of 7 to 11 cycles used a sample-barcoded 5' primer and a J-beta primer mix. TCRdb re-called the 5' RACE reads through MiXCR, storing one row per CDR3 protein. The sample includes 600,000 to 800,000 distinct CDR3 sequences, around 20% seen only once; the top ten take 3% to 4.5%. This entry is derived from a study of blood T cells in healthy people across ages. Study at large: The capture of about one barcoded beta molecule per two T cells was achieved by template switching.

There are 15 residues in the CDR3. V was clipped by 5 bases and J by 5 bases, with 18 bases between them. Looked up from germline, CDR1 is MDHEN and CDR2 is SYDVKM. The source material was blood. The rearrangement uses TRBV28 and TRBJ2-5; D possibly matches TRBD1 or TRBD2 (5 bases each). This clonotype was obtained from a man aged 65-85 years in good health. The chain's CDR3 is CASSETQGVSETQYF. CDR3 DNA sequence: TGTGCCAGCAGTGAAACCCAGGGAGTTAGTGAGACCCAGTACTTC.